These 19 T cell receptor beta chains originate from one sample sequenced in a study of shared clonotypes between healthy human individuals. The protocol was immunoSEQ multiplex PCR, while the TCRdb copy is restricted to in-frame clones and leaves out a portion. The table shows some 900,000 clones, with approximately 80% occurring only once. Sequencing was performed on memory CD4+ T cells sorted from blood. The subset: CD45RA-negative fraction. These receptors all come from a man younger than 35 in good health.

V is TRBV5-1 and J is TRBJ2-1; 12 bases match TRBD2. Germline V gene data show CDR1 as SGHRS and CDR2 as YFSETQ. The CDR3 length is 16 residues. The V gene end was trimmed by 3 bases and the J gene end by 9 bases; junction bases not matched to a gene: 10. The CDR3 region is CASSSGLAGLTGEQFF. The CDR3 DNA reads as TGCGCCAGCAGCTCAGGACTAGCGGGGCTGACGGGTGAGCAGTTCTTC.

This clone was detected many times. The gene calls are TRBV19 and TRBJ2-7; TRBD1 aligns across 7 bases. The germline V gene has CDR1 LNHDA and CDR2 SQIVND (reference sequence). This CDR3 has 13 residues. Unmatched junction bases numbered 10, after V lost 9 bases and J lost 5 bases. CDR3 coding DNA: TGTGCCAGCCAGAAGACAGGGTTAAACGAGCAGTACTTC. As protein: CASQKTGLNEQYF. The full variable domain, with the rest looked up from reference TRBV19 and TRBJ2-7, is DGGITQSPKYLFRKEGQNVTLSCEQNLNHDAMYWYRQDPGQGLRLIYYSQIVNDFQKGDIAEGYSVSREKKESFPLTVTSAQKNPTAFYLCASQKTGLNEQYFGPGTRLTVT.

The chain recombines TRBV12-5 with TRBJ1-1; D gene uncertain. V was trimmed by 0 bases and J by 4 bases, leaving 12 bases between them. Germline CDR1 LGHNT, CDR2 FRNRAP. The CDR3 loop spans 15 amino acids. CDR3: CASGLVSHSSTEAFF. CDR3 bases: TGTGCTAGTGGTTTGGTCAGTCATTCGAGCACTGAAGCTTTCTTT.

V is TRBV28 and J is TRBJ2-7; 10 positions agree with TRBD2. The CDR3 has 14 residues. Germline CDR1 MDHEN, CDR2 SYDVKM. The V and J ends lost 6 bases and 4 bases, in that order; junction bases with no gene match: 6. CDR3 DNA: TGTGCCAGCAGCCTAGCGGGAGTAAGGTACGAGCAGTACTTC. Its translation: CASSLAGVRYEQYF.

The chain uses TRBV27 and TRBJ2-2; D remains unclear. This CDR3 comprises 13 residues. Germline CDR1 reads MNHEY; CDR2 reads SMNVEV (reference sequence). V lost 3 bases and J 8 bases, leaving 10 bases between the germline ends. The CDR3 DNA follows: TGTGCCAGCAGTTTCCTCACAAGGGGGGAGCTGTTTTTT. Translation: CASSFLTRGELFF.

The CDR3 sequence is CAWSVQGTSGRALEQFF. CDR3 coding DNA: TGTGCCTGGAGTGTACAGGGGACTAGCGGGAGGGCCCTTGAGCAGTTCTTC. The J gene is TRBJ2-1, the V gene TRBV30; 16 bases are a match to TRBD2. The CDR3 loop spans 17 amino acids. From germline, CDR1 is GTSNPN and CDR2 SVGIG (reference sequence). The V gene end was trimmed by 0 bases and the J gene end by 9 bases; junction bases not matched to a gene: 8.

This rearrangement joins TRBV6-5 to TRBJ1-2, with D unresolved. V was cut by 7 bases and J by 7 bases, with 10 bases left in between. The CDR3 runs 11 residues. Germline CDR1 is MNHEY and CDR2 is SVGAGI. The CDR3 loop reads CASTGGGGYTF. In DNA, the CDR3 is TGTGCCAGCACGGGAGGTGGTGGCTACACCTTC.

This clone was picked up one time. This chain uses TRBV14 with TRBJ2-7; D not resolved. Germline V lookup: CDR1 SGHDN, CDR2 FVKESK. Between the trimmed V and J ends, which lost 5 bases and 5 bases, there was a span of 7 bases. The CDR3 contains 11 residues. The CDR3 DNA reads TGTGCCAGCAGCGCAAGAAACGAGCAGTACTTC. It yields the protein CASSARNEQYF.

The V gene is TRBV19, the J gene TRBJ1-5; possible D gene TRBD1, 5 bases. CDR3 length: 13 amino acids. Germline CDR1 and CDR2: LNHDA and SQIVND (reference sequence). V was shortened by 5 bases and J by 11 bases, with 16 bases between the two germline ends. CDR3 nucleotides: TGTGCCAGTAGTCGGGGCAGATCAGCGACCCAGCATTTT. It specifies CASSRGRSATQHF.

This clone was counted at least ten times. This chain joins TRBV7-6 and TRBJ1-3; possible D gene TRBD1, 5 bases. Per germline, CDR1 SGHVS and CDR2 FNYEAQ. Trimming took 5 bases from V and 7 from J, leaving 27 bases between them. This CDR3 comprises 18 residues. CDR3 sequence: CASSAVGAGYSGANTIYF. Written as DNA, the CDR3 is TGTGCCAGCAGCGCCGTCGGGGCAGGCTATTCCGGGGCGAACACCATATATTTT.

CDR3 sequence: CASSDPRGGNEKLFF. In DNA, the CDR3 is TGCGCCAGCAGTGACCCTCGCGGTGGGAATGAAAAACTGTTTTTT. V gene TRBV10-1 combines with J gene TRBJ1-4; unclear D gene. The CDR3 is 15 amino acids. Germline assignment: CDR1 WNHNN and CDR2 SYGVQD (reference sequence). Trimming took 3 bases from V and 5 from J, leaving 13 bases between them.

The chain links TRBV7-9 to TRBJ1-4; 11 bases match TRBD1. This CDR3 is built from 15 residues. Germline CDR1 reads SEHNR; CDR2 reads FQNEAQ (reference sequence). Trimming cost V 5 bases and J 6 bases; bases outside gene matches: 5. The CDR3 protein is CASSPGQGADEKLFF. The CDR3 DNA reads as TGTGCCAGCAGCCCAGGACAGGGGGCTGATGAAAAACTGTTTTTT. The whole variable domain, remainder taken from reference TRBV7-9 and TRBJ1-4, is DTGVSQNPRHKITKRGQNVTFRCDPISEHNRLYWYRQTLGQGPEFLTYFQNEAQLEKSRLLSDRFSAERPKGSFSTLEIQRTEQGDSAMYLCASSPGQGADEKLFFGSGTQLSVL.

This chain connects TRBV7-9 to TRBJ1-2; a weak D match, TRBD1 (5 bases). V lost 5 bases and J lost 7, with 14 bases in between. Per germline, CDR1 SEHNR and CDR2 FQNEAQ (reference sequence). The CDR3 is 13 residues long. CDR3 residues: CASSPLAGVGYTF. For the CDR3, the DNA is TGTGCCAGCAGCCCTCTGGCGGGGGTTGGCTACACCTTC. Looking up the rest from reference TRBV7-9 and TRBJ1-2 gives the full variable domain: DTGVSQNPRHKITKRGQNVTFRCDPISEHNRLYWYRQTLGQGPEFLTYFQNEAQLEKSRLLSDRFSAERPKGSFSTLEIQRTEQGDSAMYLCASSPLAGVGYTFGSGTRLTVV.

The chain combines TRBV4-3 with TRBJ2-5, with 11 bases aligning to TRBD1. The CDR3 has 16 amino acids. V lost 6 bases, J lost 4 bases, and 10 bases stayed unmatched. The germline V gene encodes CDR1 LGHNA and CDR2 YSLEER. The DNA for the CDR3 is TGCGCCAGCAGTACCGGGACAGGGGGGAGGGGAGAGACCCAGTACTTC. This translates into CASSTGTGGRGETQYF.

The V and J genes are TRBV6-1 and TRBJ1-3, with D possibly being TRBD1 (5 bases). The V end lost 2 bases, the J end lost 2 bases, and 10 bases lay between the germline ends. CDR3 length: 15 amino acids. Germline V gene lookup returns CDR1 MNHNS and CDR2 SASEGT. CDR3 region: CASSEWDPTGNTIYF. CDR3 coding DNA: TGTGCCAGCAGTGAATGGGACCCCACTGGAAACACCATATATTTT.

The J gene is TRBJ2-1, the V gene TRBV11-2, with unresolved D. Germline V gene data show CDR1 as SGHAT and CDR2 as FQNNGV. CDR3 length equals 12 residues. The ends were cut back, 1 base at V and 8 bases at J, with 6 bases in the middle. DNA for the CDR3: TGTGCCAGCAGCTTAGCAGGCTATGAGCAGTTCTTC. This gives the protein CASSLAGYEQFF.

The chain couples TRBV6-1 to TRBJ2-7; TRBD1 aligns across 7 bases. V shed 6 bases, J shed 3 bases, and the junction held 8 bases outside the gene matches. From germline, CDR1 is MNHNS and CDR2 SASEGT. This CDR3 is built from 14 residues. DNA of the CDR3: TGTGCCAGCAGGGTCCGGGACAGCGTCTACGAGCAGTACTTC. Translated: CASRVRDSVYEQYF.

This chain joins TRBV27 and TRBJ1-3, with 9 positions matching TRBD1. CDR1 and CDR2 from the germline V gene are MNHEY and SMNVEV (reference sequence). There are 15 residues in the CDR3. Germline trimming cut 6 bases from V and 3 bases from J; bases unmatched to any gene: 6. This CDR3 reads CASRAQGAGGNTIYF. In DNA, the CDR3 is TGTGCCAGCAGGGCACAGGGGGCTGGTGGAAACACCATATATTTT.

The genes are TRBV5-1 and TRBJ2-3; D is uncertain. Germline lookup yields CDR1 SGHRS and CDR2 YFSETQ. This CDR3 contains 14 residues. Trimming cost V 1 base and J 1 base, with 7 bases left between them. In DNA, the CDR3 is TGCGCCAGCAGCTTGAATCCCCGCACAGATACGCAGTATTTT. Residues: CASSLNPRTDTQYF.